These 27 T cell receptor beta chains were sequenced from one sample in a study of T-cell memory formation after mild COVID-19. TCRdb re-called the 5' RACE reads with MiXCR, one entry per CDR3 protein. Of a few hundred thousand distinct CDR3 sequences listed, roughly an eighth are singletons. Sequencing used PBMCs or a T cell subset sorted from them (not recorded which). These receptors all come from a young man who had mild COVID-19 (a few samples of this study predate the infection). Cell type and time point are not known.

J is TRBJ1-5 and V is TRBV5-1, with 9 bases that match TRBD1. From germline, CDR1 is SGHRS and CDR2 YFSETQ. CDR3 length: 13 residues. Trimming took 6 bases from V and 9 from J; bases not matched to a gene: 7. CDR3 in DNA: TGCGCCAGCATCCGGGACAGGGACCGGCCCCAGCATTTT. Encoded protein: CASIRDRDRPQHF.

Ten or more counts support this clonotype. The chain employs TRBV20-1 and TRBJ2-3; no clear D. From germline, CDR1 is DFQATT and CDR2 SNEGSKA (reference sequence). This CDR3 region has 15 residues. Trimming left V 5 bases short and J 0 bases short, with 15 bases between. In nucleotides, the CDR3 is TGCAGTGCTGACAAGGTGGCAGAGAGCACAGATACGCAGTATTTT. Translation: CSADKVAESTDTQYF.

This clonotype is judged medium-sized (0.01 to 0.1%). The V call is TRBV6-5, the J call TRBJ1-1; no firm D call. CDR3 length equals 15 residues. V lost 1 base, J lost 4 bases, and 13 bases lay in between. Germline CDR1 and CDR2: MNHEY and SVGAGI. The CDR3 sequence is CASSYYPGRGTEAFF. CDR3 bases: TGTGCCAGCAGTTACTACCCCGGTCGGGGCACTGAAGCTTTCTTT.

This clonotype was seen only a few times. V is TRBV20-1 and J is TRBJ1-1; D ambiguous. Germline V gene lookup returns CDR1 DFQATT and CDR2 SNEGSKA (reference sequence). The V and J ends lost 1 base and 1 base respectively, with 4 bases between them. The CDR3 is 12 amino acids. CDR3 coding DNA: TGCAGTGCTAGAGGCCCGAACACTGAAGCTTTCTTT. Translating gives CSARGPNTEAFF.

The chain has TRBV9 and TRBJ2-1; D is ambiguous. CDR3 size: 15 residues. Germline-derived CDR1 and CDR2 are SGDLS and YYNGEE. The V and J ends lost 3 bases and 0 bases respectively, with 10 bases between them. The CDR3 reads CASSDAELSYNEQFF. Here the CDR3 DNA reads TGTGCCAGCAGCGACGCGGAGCTCTCCTACAATGAGCAGTTCTTC.

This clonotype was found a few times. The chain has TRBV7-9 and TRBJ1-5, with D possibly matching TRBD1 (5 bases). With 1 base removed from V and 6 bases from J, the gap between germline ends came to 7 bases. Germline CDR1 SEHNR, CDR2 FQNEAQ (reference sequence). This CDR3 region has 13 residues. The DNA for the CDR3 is TGTGCCAGCAGCTTAGGGGACCGTCAGCCCCAGCATTTT. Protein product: CASSLGDRQPQHF.

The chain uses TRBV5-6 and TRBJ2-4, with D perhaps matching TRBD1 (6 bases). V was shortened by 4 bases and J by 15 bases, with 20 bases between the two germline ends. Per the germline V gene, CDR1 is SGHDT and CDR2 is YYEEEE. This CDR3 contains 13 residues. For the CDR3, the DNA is TGTGCCAGCAGCCTTGGGGTAACCGGGACATCGTACTTC. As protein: CASSLGVTGTSYF.

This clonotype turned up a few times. The CDR3 reads CASSQGSGEVEQFF. In DNA form, the CDR3 reads TGCGCCAGCAGCCAAGGAAGCGGGGAGGTTGAGCAGTTCTTC. The chain links TRBV4-1 to TRBJ2-1, with 7 bases aligning to TRBD2. Germline loops: CDR1 MGHRA, CDR2 YSYEKL. Trimming took 1 base from V and 9 from J; bases not matched to a gene: 6. CDR3 size: 14 residues.

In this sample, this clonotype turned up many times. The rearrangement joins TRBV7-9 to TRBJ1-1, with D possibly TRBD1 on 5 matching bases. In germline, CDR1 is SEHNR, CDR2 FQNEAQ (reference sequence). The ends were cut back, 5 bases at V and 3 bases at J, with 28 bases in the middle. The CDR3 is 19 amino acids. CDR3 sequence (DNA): TGTGCCAGCAGCCCTAGAATCGGCCAGGGCAAAAAAGGATACACTGAAGCTTTCTTT. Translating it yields CASSPRIGQGKKGYTEAFF.

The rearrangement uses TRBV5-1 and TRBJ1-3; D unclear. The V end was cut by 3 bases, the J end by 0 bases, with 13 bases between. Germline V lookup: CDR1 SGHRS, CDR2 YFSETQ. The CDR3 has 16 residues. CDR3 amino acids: CASSYEQLGSGNTIYF. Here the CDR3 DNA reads TGCGCCAGCAGCTACGAACAGCTTGGCTCTGGAAACACCATATATTTT.

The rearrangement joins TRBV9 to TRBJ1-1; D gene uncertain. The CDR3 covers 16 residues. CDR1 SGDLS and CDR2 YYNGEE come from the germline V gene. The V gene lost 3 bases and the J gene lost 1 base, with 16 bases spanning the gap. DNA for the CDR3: TGTGCCAGCAGCGGCATATTCCCATACGGGAACACTGAAGCTTTCTTT. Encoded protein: CASSGIFPYGNTEAFF.

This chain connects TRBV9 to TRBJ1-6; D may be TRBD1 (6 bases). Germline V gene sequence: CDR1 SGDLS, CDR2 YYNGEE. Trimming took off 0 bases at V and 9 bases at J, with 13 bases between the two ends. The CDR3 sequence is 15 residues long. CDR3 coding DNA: TGTGCCAGCAGCGTAGGCAACAGGGTTGGTTCACCCCTCCACTTT. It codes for CASSVGNRVGSPLHF.

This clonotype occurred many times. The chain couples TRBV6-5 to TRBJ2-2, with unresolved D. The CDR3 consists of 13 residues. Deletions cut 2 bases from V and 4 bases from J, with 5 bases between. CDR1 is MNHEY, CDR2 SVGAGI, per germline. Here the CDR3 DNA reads TGTGCCAGCAGTTACAGAGCCACCGGGGAGCTGTTTTTT. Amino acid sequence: CASSYRATGELFF.

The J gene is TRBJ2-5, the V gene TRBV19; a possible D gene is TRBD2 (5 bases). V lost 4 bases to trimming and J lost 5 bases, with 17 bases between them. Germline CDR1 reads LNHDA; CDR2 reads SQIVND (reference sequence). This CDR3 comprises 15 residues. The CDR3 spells CASSKARGIGETQYF. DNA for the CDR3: TGTGCCAGTAGTAAAGCCCGGGGTATTGGGGAGACCCAGTACTTC.

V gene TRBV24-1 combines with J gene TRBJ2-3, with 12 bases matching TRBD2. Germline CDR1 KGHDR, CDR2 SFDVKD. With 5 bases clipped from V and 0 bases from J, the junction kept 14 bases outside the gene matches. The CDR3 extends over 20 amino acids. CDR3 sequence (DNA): TGTGCCACCAGTGTCCCGCCCGGACTAGCGGGGCCCTCTAGCACAGATACGCAGTATTTT. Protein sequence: CATSVPPGLAGPSSTDTQYF.

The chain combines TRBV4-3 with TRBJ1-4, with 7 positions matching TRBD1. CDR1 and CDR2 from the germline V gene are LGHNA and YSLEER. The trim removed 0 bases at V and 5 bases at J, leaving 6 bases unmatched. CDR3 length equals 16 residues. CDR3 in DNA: TGCGCCAGCAGCCAAGATGGGACAGTGCTGAATGAAAAACTGTTTTTT. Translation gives CASSQDGTVLNEKLFF.

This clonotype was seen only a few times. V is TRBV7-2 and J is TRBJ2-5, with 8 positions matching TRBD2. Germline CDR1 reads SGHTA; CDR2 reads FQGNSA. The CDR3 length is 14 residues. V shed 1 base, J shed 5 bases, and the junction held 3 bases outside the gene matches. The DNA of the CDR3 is TGTGCCAGCAGCTTAGGACTAGCGAGGGAGACCCAGTACTTC. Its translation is CASSLGLARETQYF.

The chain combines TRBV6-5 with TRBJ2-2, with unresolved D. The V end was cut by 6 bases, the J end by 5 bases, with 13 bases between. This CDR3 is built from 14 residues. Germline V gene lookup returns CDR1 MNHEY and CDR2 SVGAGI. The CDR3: CASRVGSSTGELFF. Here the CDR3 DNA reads TGTGCCAGCAGGGTGGGCAGTTCTACCGGGGAGCTGTTTTTT.

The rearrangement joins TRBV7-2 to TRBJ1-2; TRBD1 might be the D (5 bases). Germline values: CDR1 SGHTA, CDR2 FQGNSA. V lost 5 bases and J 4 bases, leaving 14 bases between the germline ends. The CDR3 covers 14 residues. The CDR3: CASSLYGALYGYTF. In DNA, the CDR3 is TGTGCCAGCAGCCTCTACGGGGCTCTCTATGGCTACACCTTC.

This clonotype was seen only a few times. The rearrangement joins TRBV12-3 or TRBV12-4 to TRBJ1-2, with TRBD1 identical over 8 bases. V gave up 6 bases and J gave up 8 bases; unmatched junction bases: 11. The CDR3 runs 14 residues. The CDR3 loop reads CASSPTGGWSGYTF. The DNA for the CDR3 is TGTGCCAGCAGCCCTACAGGGGGGTGGTCGGGCTACACCTTC.

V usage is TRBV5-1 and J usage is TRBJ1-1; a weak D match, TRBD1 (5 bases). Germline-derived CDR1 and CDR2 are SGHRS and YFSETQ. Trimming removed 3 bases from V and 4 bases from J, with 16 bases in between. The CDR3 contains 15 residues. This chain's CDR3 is CASSSRGYRRTEAFF. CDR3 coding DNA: TGCGCCAGCAGCTCCCGCGGGTACAGGCGCACTGAAGCTTTCTTT.

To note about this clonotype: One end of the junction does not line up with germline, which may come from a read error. DNA of the CDR3: TGTGCCAGCAGTTACAGGGGAAATTCACCCCCCCACTTT. It yields the protein CASSYRGNSPPHF. The chain uses TRBV12-3 or TRBV12-4 and TRBJ1-6; 7 bases are shared with TRBD1. The CDR3 spans 13 residues.

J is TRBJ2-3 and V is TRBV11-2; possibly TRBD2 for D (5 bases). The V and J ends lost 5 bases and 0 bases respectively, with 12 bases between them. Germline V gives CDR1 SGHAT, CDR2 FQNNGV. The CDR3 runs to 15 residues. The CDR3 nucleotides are TGTGCCAGCAGCCCCGGAGGACTTAGCACAGATACGCAGTATTTT. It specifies CASSPGGLSTDTQYF.

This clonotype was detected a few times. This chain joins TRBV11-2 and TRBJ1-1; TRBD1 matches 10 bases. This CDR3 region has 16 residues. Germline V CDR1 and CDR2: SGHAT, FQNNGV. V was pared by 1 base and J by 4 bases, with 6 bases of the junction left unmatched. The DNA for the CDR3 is TGTGCCAGCAGCTTAGCGGGACAGGGGATTATCACTGAAGCTTTCTTT. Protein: CASSLAGQGIITEAFF.

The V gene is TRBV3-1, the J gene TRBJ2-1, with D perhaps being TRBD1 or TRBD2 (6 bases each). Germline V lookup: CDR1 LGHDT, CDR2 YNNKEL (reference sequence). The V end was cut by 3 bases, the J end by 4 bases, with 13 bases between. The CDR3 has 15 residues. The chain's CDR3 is CASSHRQGRYNEQFF. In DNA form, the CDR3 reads TGTGCCAGCAGCCACCGGCAGGGGAGGTACAATGAGCAGTTCTTC.

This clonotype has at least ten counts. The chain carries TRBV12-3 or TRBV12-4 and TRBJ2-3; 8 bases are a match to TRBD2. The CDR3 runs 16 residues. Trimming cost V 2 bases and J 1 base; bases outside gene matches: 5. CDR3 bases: TGTGCCAGCAGTTTATACGGGGGGGCCGGCACAGATACGCAGTATTTT. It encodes CASSLYGGAGTDTQYF.

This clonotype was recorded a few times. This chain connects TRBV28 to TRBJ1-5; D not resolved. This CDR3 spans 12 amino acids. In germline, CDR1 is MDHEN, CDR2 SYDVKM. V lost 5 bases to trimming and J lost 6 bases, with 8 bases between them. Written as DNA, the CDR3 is TGTGCCAGCAGTCATACCATTCAGCCCCAGCATTTT. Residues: CASSHTIQPQHF.